A selection of T cell receptor beta chains follows, all from one sample in a study of shared clonotypes between healthy human individuals. This table comes from immunoSEQ multiplex PCR, and its TCRdb copy is limited to in-frame clones, with some not included. The sample lists about 590,000 clones; nearly 97% were seen once. The specimen sequenced was naive CD8+ T cells sorted from blood. Source of these receptors: a woman younger than 45 in good health. Each CDR3 is given with its conserved first and last residue. A D gene is named only where the DNA matches it firmly.

J gene	D gene	V gene	CDR3 protein	CDR3 DNA
TRBJ2-1	TRBD1	TRBV27	CASSSSGQGIYNEQFF	TGTGCCAGCAGTTCCTCGGGACAGGGGATTTACAATGAGCAGTTCTTC
TRBJ2-3	TRBD2	TRBV13	CASSLLTGGSTDTQYF	TGTGCCAGCAGCTTGTTAACCGGGGGGAGCACAGATACGCAGTATTTT
TRBJ2-7	TRBD2	TRBV13	CASSSGLAGRSEQYF	TGTGCCAGCAGTTCCGGACTAGCGGGACGTAGTGAGCAGTACTTC
TRBJ2-2	.	TRBV28	CASSPTGGTGELFF	TGTGCCAGCAGTCCAACTGGGGGTACCGGGGAGCTGTTTTTT
TRBJ2-1	.	TRBV21-1	CASSKDLIYLAAQSYNEQFF	TGTGCCAGCAGCAAAGACCTCATATACCTAGCGGCGCAGTCCTACAATGAGCAGTTCTTC
TRBJ2-7	.	TRBV6-1	CASSEWTETYEQYF	TGTGCCAGCAGTGAGTGGACGGAAACCTACGAGCAGTACTTC
TRBJ2-1	.	TRBV7-9	CASSPTSVDEQFF	TGTGCCAGCAGCCCCACTAGTGTCGATGAGCAGTTCTTC
TRBJ2-5	.	TRBV5-6	CASSTSGSQETQYF	TGTGCCAGCAGCACCTCAGGTTCCCAAGAGACCCAGTACTTC
TRBJ1-1	.	TRBV28	CASSFPYRSEAFF	TGTGCCAGCAGTTTTCCCTACAGAAGTGAAGCTTTCTTT
TRBJ2-5	.	TRBV5-8	CASSLGMVRTQETQYF	TGTGCCAGCAGCTTGGGGATGGTACGGACCCAAGAGACCCAGTACTTC
TRBJ2-7	TRBD2	TRBV2	CASREGLAREQYF	TGTGCCAGCCGAGAGGGACTAGCGCGGGAGCAGTACTTC
TRBJ1-1	.	TRBV5-1	CASSLVQADTEAFF	TGCGCCAGCAGCTTGGTACAGGCGGACACTGAAGCTTTCTTT
TRBJ2-6	.	TRBV29-1	CSVEESQNSGANVLTF	TGCAGCGTTGAAGAATCACAGAACTCTGGGGCCAACGTCCTGACTTTC
TRBJ1-2	TRBD1	TRBV9	CASSVTGDYGYTF	TGTGCCAGCAGCGTGACAGGGGACTATGGCTACACCTTC
TRBJ2-2	.	TRBV2	CASSAFTNTGELFF	TGTGCCAGCAGTGCATTCACGAACACCGGGGAGCTGTTTTTT
TRBJ1-3	.	TRBV7-8	CASSTQTGAGNTIYF	TGTGCCAGCAGCACCCAGACAGGAGCTGGAAACACCATATATTTT
TRBJ2-7	TRBD1	TRBV2	CANGPRDRVYEQYF	TGTGCCAATGGGCCCCGGGACAGAGTCTACGAGCAGTACTTC